This TCR beta chain comes out of a study of Ad26.COV2.S vaccination and SARS-CoV-2 variants listed by TCRdb under 2021. Broadly, across the study: Donors in the vaccine arm were drawn from COV1001, a phase I-IIa trial of Ad26.COV2.S in healthy adults that was multicentre, randomized, double-blind and placebo-controlled. Ad26.COV2.S was administered intramuscularly at a dose of 5x10^10 or 1x10^11 viral particles, either as one shot or as two shots given 56 days apart. TCRbeta repertoire sequencing was used to assess the specificity and breadth of SARS-CoV-2-reactive T cell receptors after Ad26.COV2.S vaccination. A total of 32 samples were included in the TCR-sequenced set, comprising around 19 Ad26.COV2.S vaccine recipients, 5 placebo recipients and 8 SARS-CoV-2 convalescent individuals. Trial participants were randomized into five groups of five, in which low-dose or high-dose Ad26.COV2.S was given once or twice, or placebo was given on both occasions. Throughout the experiments and outcome assessment, investigators stayed blinded to trial group allocation.

V drops 6 bases and J drops 2 bases, leaving 14 bases in between. In the germline V gene (reference sequence), CDR1 corresponds to SGHAT and CDR2 to FQDESV. The CDR3 starts with the cysteine, ends with the phenylalanine, and has 14 residues. Left in the record is the CDR3 DNA by itself, 42 bases read in frame from the first base. The sample's treatment or condition label is to be understood as: some 20 received Ad26.COV2.S at low or high dose, single or two shots; several received placebo; per-sample allocation not given. For vaccine and placebo recipients, repertoires were sequenced using samples collected on day 63 after the first injection. In Cohort 1b, 25 adults aged 18-55 years were enrolled at a single site in Boston, USA, between 29 July and 7 August 2020. As a vaccine, Ad26.COV2.S was a replication-incompetent adenovirus type 26 vector that expressed a prefusion-stabilized SARS-CoV-2 spike protein derived from the original Wuhan strain.

Study-wide conclusions, independent of this receptor: The authors noted that the TCR breadth and depth analyses may have underestimated total T cell responses. The study was not powered to compare responses between vaccine doses or regimens. Spike-specific TCR breadth was higher in Ad26.COV2.S recipients than in placebo recipients (P = 0.0014). Non-spike TCR breadth was comparable between vaccine and placebo recipients, consistent with the vaccine containing only spike. Substantial breadth of spike-specific CD8+ and CD4+ T cell responses was reported after vaccination.

The immunoSEQ Assay was the method used to sequence TCRbeta CDR3 regions. After extraction, genomic DNA underwent amplification by bias-controlled multiplex PCR, followed by high-throughput sequencing. On the authors' methods: To quantify the absolute abundance of every unique TCRbeta CDR3 region, sequences were collapsed and filtered. Usable DNA was measured by amplifying reference genes present in all nucleated cells, and TCRbeta template counts were normalized to that usable DNA to estimate T cell fraction. Repertoire TCRs were annotated as SARS-CoV-2-specific when V gene, CDR3 amino acid sequence and J gene were exactly matched to a known reactive TCR set. The reference SARS-CoV-2 TCR set was derived from MIRA and filtered for enrichment in COVID-19-positive ImmuneCODE repertoires, a step that removed public or cross-reactive TCRs. Based on the MIRA antigens, annotated TCRs were further analysed at the level of specific ORF or position within ORF. Breadth was defined as annotated unique rearrangements over total unique productive rearrangements; depth was the summed frequency of those rearrangements. Two-sided Wilcoxon rank-sum tests were applied when comparing TCR breadth between groups. TCRdb carries this immuneACCESS record with in-frame sequences only. Its versions omit some clonotypes, under half of them owing to an unresolved V gene in the studies checked, with the rest unexplained. V, J and clone size are those of that table, while D and trimming were read from the DNA. Counted in this sample were roughly 350,000 clones; around 90% of them appeared once. The ten largest clones capture 3.4% of the sample.

A remark on this clone: The antigen this receptor binds is unknown. Base-call qualities are not available, and no considerably larger clone is one nucleotide away.

Sequences were derived from peripheral blood, sampled in a trial of Ad26.COV2.S vaccine versus placebo. This clonotype was obtained from a person aged 18 to 65 who received the Ad26.COV2.S COVID-19 vaccine or a placebo. Recombination linked TRBV11-1 to TRBJ2-7; the D gene remains uncertain. The DNA reads TGTGCCAGCAGACCCTCCGCAGTCCCCTACGAGCAGTACTTC. It codes for CASRPSAVPYEQYF. The entire variable domain, with the stretches around the CDR3 drawn from the reference TRBV11-1 and TRBJ2-7 proteins, is EAEVAQSPRYKITEKSQAVAFWCDPISGHATLYWYRQILGQGPELLVQFQDESVVDDSQLPKDRFSAERLKGVDSTLKIQPAELGDSAMYLCASRPSAVPYEQYFGPGTRLTVT.